Here is one TCR beta chain with its context. The antigen is undetermined. This record comes from a study of T cell responses to AZD1222 COVID-19 vaccine. Profiling relied on immunoSEQ multiplex PCR, and the TCRdb table lists in-frame clones only, not all of them. This table holds 150,000 to 200,000 clones, about 93% found once. The CDR3 loop spans 15 amino acids. Germline trimming cut 6 bases from V and 7 bases from J; bases unmatched to any gene: 8. CDR1 SEHNR and CDR2 FQNEAQ come from the germline V gene (reference sequence). Study-wide points: Across spike, vaccine-associated CD4 TCRs were found, dominant at 160-218 and 743-854. Increases in Spike-specific TCR breadth and depth were seen after two AZD1222 doses. It should be noted that donors were predominantly white British and more often female, and clonal diversity was possibly underestimated.

The sequencing here drew on peripheral blood, taken on day 0 of AZD1222 vaccination. The chain carries TRBV7-9 and TRBJ1-6; 8 bases are a match to TRBD1. The sequence was obtained from an adult in good health. This chain's CDR3 is CASRYGTGVNSPLHF. The CDR3 DNA reads TGTGCCAGCAGATACGGGACAGGAGTCAATTCACCCCTCCACTTT.